The following is a TCR beta chain sequence with its context. This specimen belongs to a study of blood T cell repertoires in COVID-19. Overall study context: Acute and convalescent COVID-19 samples came from the United States, Italy and Spain.

Participants spanned ages about 18 to 100 years and resided in roughly 22 US areas. Cohort 3 donors were reported recovered after two negative PCRs, clearance, or symptom resolution. The CDR3 runs 14 residues. V was shortened by 5 bases and J by 2 bases, with 9 bases between the two germline ends. Per germline, CDR1 SEHNR and CDR2 FQNEAQ (reference sequence). Authors' processing steps: Amplified reference gene primers provided the basis for estimating nucleated cell counts. Profiling relied on immunoSEQ multiplex PCR, and the TCRdb table lists in-frame clones only, not all of them. The DNA gave D and trimming, while V, J and clone size come from that table. The sample has roughly 130,000 clones, about 86% seen once.

V is TRBV7-9 and J is TRBJ1-4; D may be TRBD1 (5 bases). The clonotype comes from a man aged 50 or older who had recovered from COVID-19. The sample comprised PBMCs or T cells enriched from blood (not recorded which). The CDR3 region has the DNA TGTGCCAGCAGCCCGGACACCACTAATGAAAAACTGTTTTTT. This codes for CASSPDTTNEKLFF.